This record covers a single T cell receptor beta chain. This CDR3 is 15 amino acids long. V was cut by 7 bases and J by 10 bases, with 23 bases left in between. Time point defined: newly diagnosed GD, antithyroid drugs for less than 3 months. TCR sequences were obtained from RNA taken from PBMCs. Relying on iRepertoire HTBI primers and Arm-PCR of CDR3 regions, the team built TCR beta libraries. TCRdb reanalysed the multiplex PCR reads using MiXCR and keeps one entry per CDR3 protein. Of fewer than 350,000 distinct CDR3 sequences in the sample, about 20% were seen once. This specimen comes from a study of regulatory T cells in long-lasting Graves disease.

V usage is TRBV12-3 or TRBV12-4 and J usage is TRBJ2-1; D is perhaps TRBD2 (5 bases). This specimen consisted of peripheral blood mononuclear cells (PBMCs), obtained at new diagnosis, from a patient treated with antithyroid drugs. The clonotype was recovered from a female donor with Graves disease. CDR3 sequence: CASNFGRGSSYEQFF. In DNA, the CDR3 is TGTGCCAGCAATTTTGGTCGGGGTTCTTCGTACGAGCAGTTCTTC.